These 12 T cell receptor beta chains were sequenced from one sample in a study of blood T cell repertoires in COVID-19. Method: immunoSEQ multiplex PCR; TCRdb's copy keeps in-frame clones and lacks some. The sample lists approximately 250,000 clones, approximately 84% occurring once. Sample: peripheral blood. These receptors were taken from a human donor in a cohort sampled during active COVID-19.

This clone was found a few times. The chain recombines TRBV6-1 with TRBJ1-2; 9 nucleotides agree with TRBD1. From germline, CDR1 is MNHNS and CDR2 SASEGT. V trimming: 3 bases; J trimming: 5 bases; junction bases outside the gene matches: 1. The CDR3 extends over 13 amino acids. The CDR3 region has the DNA TGTGCCAGCAGTGAGGGACAGGGTTATGGCTACACCTTC. Translation: CASSEGQGYGYTF.

This sequence joins TRBV19 and TRBJ1-5; D perhaps matches TRBD1 (5 bases). V shed 7 bases and J shed 2 bases, with 15 bases lying between them. The CDR3 has 15 residues. Germline CDR1 LNHDA, CDR2 SQIVND (reference sequence). This chain's CDR3 is CASTSRGVGNQPQHF. CDR3 in DNA: TGTGCCAGTACCTCGCGGGGGGTTGGCAATCAGCCCCAGCATTTT.

This rearrangement joins TRBV19 to TRBJ2-5, with D possibly matching TRBD1 (6 bases). The CDR3 extends over 13 amino acids. CDR1 and CDR2 from the germline V gene are LNHDA and SQIVND (reference sequence). V lost 6 bases and J 2 bases, leaving 10 bases between the germline ends. The CDR3 nucleotides read TGTGCCAGTAGCCCGGGACATCAAGAGACCCAGTACTTC. It encodes CASSPGHQETQYF.

In its sample, this clone was seen a few times. This chain connects TRBV29-1 to TRBJ1-5; 7 bases align to TRBD1. CDR3 length equals 14 residues. From germline, CDR1 is SQVTM and CDR2 ANQGSEA. After removal of 0 bases from V and 8 bases from J, the junction contained 7 bases not matched to a gene. The CDR3 is CSVEDRQGMEPQHF. The CDR3 DNA follows: TGCAGCGTTGAAGATCGACAGGGTATGGAGCCCCAGCATTTT.

This chain joins TRBV18 and TRBJ2-7, with 12 bases aligning to TRBD2. CDR1 and CDR2 (germline): KGHSH, LQKENI. With V trimmed by 6 bases and J by 4 bases, 10 bases remained unmatched. The CDR3 consists of 16 residues. The DNA of the CDR3 is TGTGCCAGCTCCTGCGCGACTAGCGGGAGCTCTTACGAGCAGTACTTC. Protein: CASSCATSGSSYEQYF.

The genes are TRBV7-8 and TRBJ2-7, with D uncertain. CDR1 is SGHVS, CDR2 FQNEAQ, per germline. Trimming pared 4 bases from V and 0 bases from J, leaving 10 bases between. This CDR3 spans 14 amino acids. The CDR3: CASSYTKSSYEQYF. The CDR3 bases are TGTGCCAGCAGCTATACCAAGAGCTCCTACGAGCAGTACTTC.

This sequence joins TRBV6-5 and TRBJ1-3; D is unresolved. The CDR3 totals 14 residues. The germline V gene encodes CDR1 MNHEY and CDR2 SVGAGI. Trimming cost V 6 bases and J 0 bases, with 9 bases left between them. The DNA of the CDR3 is TGTGCCAGCAGAATGACACGCTCTGGAAACACCATATATTTT. Its protein product is CASRMTRSGNTIYF.

The chain recombines TRBV5-4 with TRBJ2-7, with 10 positions matching TRBD2. From germline, CDR1 is SGHNT and CDR2 YYREEE (reference sequence). Trimming took 4 bases from V and 7 from J; bases not matched to a gene: 11. The CDR3 length is 15 residues. The CDR3 loop reads CASSKTGTSAREQYF. Here the CDR3 DNA reads TGTGCCAGCAGCAAAACCGGGACTAGCGCTAGAGAGCAGTACTTC.

This clone was detected only once. J is TRBJ2-1 and V is TRBV3-1 (or the pseudogene TRBV3-2), with 11 bases matching TRBD1. The CDR3 is 16 amino acids. Per germline, CDR1 LGHDT and CDR2 YNNKEL (reference sequence). V was pared by 4 bases and J by 7 bases, with 9 bases of the junction left unmatched. CDR3 loop: CASSLNAGTGGNEQFF. The CDR3 DNA reads as TGTGCCAGCAGCCTTAACGCCGGGACAGGGGGGAATGAGCAGTTCTTC.

The chain employs TRBV19 and TRBJ1-2, with D possibly matching TRBD1 (5 bases). Germline V gives CDR1 LNHDA, CDR2 SQIVND (reference sequence). The CDR3 sequence is 14 residues long. The germline V and J ends were trimmed by 7 bases and 1 base, with 13 bases remaining between them. CDR3 nucleotide sequence: TGTGCCAGTACCCACAGGCTCAATAACTATGGCTACACCTTC. This gives the protein CASTHRLNNYGYTF.

The gene calls are TRBV28 and TRBJ2-3, with 7 bases identical to TRBD2. This CDR3 spans 15 amino acids. The germline gives CDR1 MDHEN, CDR2 SYDVKM. With 1 base clipped from V and 2 bases from J, the junction kept 3 bases outside the gene matches. CDR3 DNA: TGTGCCAGCAGTTTATCGGGGGGATACACAGATACGCAGTATTTT. Protein product: CASSLSGGYTDTQYF.

V gene TRBV24-1 combines with J gene TRBJ2-1; weak D call: TRBD2 (6 bases). Germline V gene data show CDR1 as KGHDR and CDR2 as SFDVKD. V lost 3 bases, J lost 3 bases, and 20 bases lay in between. The CDR3 extends over 18 amino acids. This CDR3 is CATSDARVGGWGYNEQFF. The CDR3 DNA reads TGTGCCACCAGTGATGCCCGTGTGGGGGGATGGGGCTACAATGAGCAGTTCTTC.